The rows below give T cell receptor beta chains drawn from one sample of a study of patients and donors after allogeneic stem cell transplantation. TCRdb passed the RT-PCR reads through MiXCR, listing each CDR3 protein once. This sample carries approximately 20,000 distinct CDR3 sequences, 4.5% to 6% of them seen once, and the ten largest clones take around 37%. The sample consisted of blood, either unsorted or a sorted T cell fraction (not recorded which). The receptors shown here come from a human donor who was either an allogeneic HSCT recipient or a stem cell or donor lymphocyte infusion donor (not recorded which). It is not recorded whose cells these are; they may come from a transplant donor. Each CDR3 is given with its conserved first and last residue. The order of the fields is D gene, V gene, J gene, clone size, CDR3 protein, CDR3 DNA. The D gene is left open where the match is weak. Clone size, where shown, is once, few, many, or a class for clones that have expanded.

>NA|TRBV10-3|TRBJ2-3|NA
CAISEKWGQADTQYF
TGTGCCATCAGTGAAAAATGGGGCCAGGCAGATACGCAGTATTTT
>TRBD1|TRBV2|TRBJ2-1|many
CASSGDRSSYNEQFF
TGTGCCAGCAGTGGGGACAGGAGCTCCTACAATGAGCAGTTCTTC
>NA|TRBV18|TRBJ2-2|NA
CASSPKGSTGEVFF
TGTGCCAGCTCCCCAAAGGGTAGCACCGGGGAGGTGTTTTTT
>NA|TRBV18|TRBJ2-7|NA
CASSLAFRVGEQYF
TGTGCCAGCTCATTGGCTTTCCGGGTGGGCGAGCAGTACTTC
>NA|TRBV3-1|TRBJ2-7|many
CASSQARGEQYF
TGTGCCAGCAGCCAAGCCAGGGGCGAGCAGTACTTC
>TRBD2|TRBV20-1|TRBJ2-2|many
CSARDHQRGEAGELFF
TGCAGTGCTAGAGACCACCAGCGGGGGGAGGCCGGGGAGCTGTTTTTT
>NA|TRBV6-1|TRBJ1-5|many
CASSERGTFLINSNQPQHF
TGTGCCAGCAGTGAACGGGGGACATTTTTAATTAATAGCAATCAGCCCCAGCATTTT
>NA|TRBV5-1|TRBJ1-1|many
CASTEQSMNTEAFF
TGCGCCAGCACCGAACAGTCCATGAACACTGAAGCTTTCTTT
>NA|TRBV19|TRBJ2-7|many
CASSSQGFHEQYF
TGTGCCAGTAGTAGTCAGGGTTTCCACGAGCAGTACTTC
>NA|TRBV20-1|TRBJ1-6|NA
CSAPTSAFYNSPLHF
TGCAGTGCCCCCACCAGCGCCTTCTATAATTCACCCCTCCACTTT
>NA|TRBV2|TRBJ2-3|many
CASSDQGGADTQYF
TGTGCCAGCAGTGATCAGGGAGGAGCAGATACGCAGTATTTT
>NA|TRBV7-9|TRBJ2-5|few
CASSYGKETQYF
TGTGCCAGCAGCTATGGTAAAGAGACCCAGTACTTC
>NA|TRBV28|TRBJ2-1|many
CASSLVGSNEQFF
TGTGCCAGCAGTTTAGTAGGGTCCAATGAGCAGTTCTTC
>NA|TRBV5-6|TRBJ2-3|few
CASSLWWRLAADTQYF
TGTGCCAGCAGCTTGTGGTGGCGCTTGGCCGCAGATACGCAGTATTTT
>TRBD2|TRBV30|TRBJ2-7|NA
CAWSAGGSSYEQYF
TGTGCCTGGAGTGCGGGAGGGAGCTCCTACGAGCAGTACTTC
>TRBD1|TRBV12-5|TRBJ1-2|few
CASGSPTGNYGYTF
TGTGCTAGTGGTTCCCCGACAGGGAACTATGGCTACACCTTC
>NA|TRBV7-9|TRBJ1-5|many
CASSRGTNQPQHF
TGTGCCAGCAGCCGGGGAACCAATCAGCCCCAGCATTTT
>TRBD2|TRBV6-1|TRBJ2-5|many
CASSTLLRLAVKETQYF
TGTGCCAGCAGTACCCTATTGCGACTAGCGGTTAAAGAGACCCAGTACTTC
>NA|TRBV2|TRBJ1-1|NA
CASSDGIPGFF
TGTGCCAGCAGTGACGGAATCCCAGGTTTCTTT
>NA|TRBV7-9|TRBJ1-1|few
CASSLGQVNTEAFF
TGTGCCAGCAGCTTAGGGCAGGTGAACACTGAAGCTTTCTTT
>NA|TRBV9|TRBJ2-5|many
CASSVEVSGQETQYF
TGTGCCAGCAGCGTAGAAGTCTCGGGTCAAGAGACCCAGTACTTC
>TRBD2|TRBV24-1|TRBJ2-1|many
CATSDSGTSGANEQFF
TGTGCCACCAGTGACTCCGGGACTAGCGGGGCAAATGAGCAGTTCTTC
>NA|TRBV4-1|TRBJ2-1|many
CASSQAPGEQFF
TGCGCCAGCAGCCAAGCCCCCGGTGAGCAGTTCTTC
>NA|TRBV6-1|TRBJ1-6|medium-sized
CASSSYPNLIDSNSPLHF
TGTGCCAGCAGCTCCTACCCCAATTTGATCGACAGTAATTCACCCCTCCACTTT
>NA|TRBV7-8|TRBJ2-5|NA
CASSFQGPGTQYF
TGTGCCAGCAGCTTCCAGGGGCCGGGGACCCAGTACTTC
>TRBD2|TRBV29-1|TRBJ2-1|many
CSAHYGTILENEQFF
TGCAGCGCGCACTATGGGACTATTCTGGAGAATGAGCAGTTCTTC
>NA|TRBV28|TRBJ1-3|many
CASRRGDPMKGNTIYF
TGTGCCAGCAGACGTGGGGATCCGATGAAGGGAAACACCATATATTTT
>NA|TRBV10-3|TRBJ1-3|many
CAISESERRGNTIYF
TGTGCCATCAGTGAGTCCGAACGGAGGGGAAACACCATATATTTT
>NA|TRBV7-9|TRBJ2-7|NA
CASSLFGGFYEQYF
TGTGCCAGCAGCTTATTTGGGGGGTTCTACGAGCAGTACTTC
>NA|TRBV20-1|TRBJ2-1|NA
CSAVRSGGEQF
TGCAGTGCCGTCCGGAGCGGAGGTGAGCAGTTC
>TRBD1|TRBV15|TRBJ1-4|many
CATSGTGRSEKLFF
TGTGCCACCAGCGGGACAGGGAGGAGTGAAAAACTGTTTTTT
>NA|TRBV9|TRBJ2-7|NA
CASSVGGGGIYEQYF
TGTGCCAGCAGCGTGGGTGGGGGGGGCATCTACGAGCAGTACTTC
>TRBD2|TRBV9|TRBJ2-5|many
CASSVGTSGQETQYF
TGTGCCAGCAGCGTAGGGACTAGCGGACAAGAGACCCAGTACTTC
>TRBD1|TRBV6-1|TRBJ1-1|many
CASSVDRATTEAFF
TGTGCCAGCAGTGTGGACAGGGCGACCACTGAAGCTTTCTTT
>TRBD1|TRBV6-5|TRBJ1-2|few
CASSYVAGGYGYTF
TGTGCCAGCAGTTACGTCGCAGGGGGCTATGGCTACACCTTC
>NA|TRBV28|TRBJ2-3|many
CASSPPGTMGTDTQYF
TGTGCCAGCAGTCCGCCAGGGACCATGGGCACAGATACGCAGTATTTT
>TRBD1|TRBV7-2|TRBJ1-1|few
CASSRGGTVNTEAFF
TGTGCCTCCTCACGGGGCGGGACAGTGAACACTGAAGCTTTCTTT
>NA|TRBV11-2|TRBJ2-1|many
CASSFVADPYNEQFF
TGTGCCAGCAGCTTCGTAGCGGACCCTTACAATGAGCAGTTCTTC
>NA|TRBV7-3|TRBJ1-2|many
CASSLYRRSDYGYTF
TGTGCCAGCAGCTTGTATCGCAGGAGTGACTATGGCTACACCTTC
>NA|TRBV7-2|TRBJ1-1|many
CASSISQQNTEAFF
TGTGCCAGCAGCATCAGTCAGCAGAACACTGAAGCTTTCTTT
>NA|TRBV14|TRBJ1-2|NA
CASSQDQVGDNYGYTF
TGTGCCAGCAGCCAAGATCAGGTGGGGGATAACTATGGCTACACCTTC
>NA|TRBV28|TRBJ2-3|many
CASSSGQPSRADTQYF
TGTGCCAGCAGTTCAGGACAGCCATCGAGGGCAGATACGCAGTATTTT
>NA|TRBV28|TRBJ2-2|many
CASSLRGYTGELFF
TGTGCCAGCAGTTTAAGGGGATACACCGGGGAGCTGTTTTTT
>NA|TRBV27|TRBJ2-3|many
CASSNKPDTQYF
TGTGCCAGCAGCAATAAACCCGATACGCAGTATTTT
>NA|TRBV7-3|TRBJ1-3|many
CASSLAGPGNTIYF
TGTGCCAGCAGCTTAGCGGGGCCTGGAAACACCATATATTTT
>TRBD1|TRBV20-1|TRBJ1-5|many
CSAKTGGNQPQHF
TGCAGTGCCAAGACAGGGGGCAATCAGCCCCAGCATTTT
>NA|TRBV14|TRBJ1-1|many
CASSPYVGAFF
TGTGCCAGCAGCCCTTATGTGGGGGCTTTCTTT
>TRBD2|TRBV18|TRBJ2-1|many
CASSPISGGYNEQFF
TGTGCCAGCTCACCAATTAGCGGGGGCTACAATGAGCAGTTCTTC
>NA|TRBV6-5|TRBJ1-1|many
CASSYLWGGESEAFF
TGTGCCAGCAGTTATCTCTGGGGGGGCGAAAGTGAAGCTTTCTTT
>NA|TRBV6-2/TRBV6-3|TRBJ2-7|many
CASEEYWTGYEQYF
TGTGCCAGTGAGGAGTACTGGACTGGGTACGAGCAGTACTTC